This entry describes one T cell receptor (beta chain). No antigen is known for it. Germline loops: CDR1 SEHNR, CDR2 FQNEAQ (reference sequence). The CDR3 has 12 amino acids. V lost 6 bases, J lost 2 bases, and 7 bases lay in between. Autoimmune disease history or systemic immunosuppression barred patients. The data are from a study of OX40 agonist ivuxolimab in advanced cancers. In the study overall: Partial responses were observed in three patients, of whom one had hepatocellular carcinoma and two had cutaneous melanoma. Findings and limits, study-wide: Doses of 0.1 to 3.0 mg/kg were accompanied by clonal expansion of CD4+ and CD8+ blood T cells by week 6. Low levels of normalized T-cell clonal expansion also appeared in some nonresponders.

Generated by immunoSEQ multiplex PCR, the TCRdb table keeps only in-frame clones and is missing some. The profile shows 70,000 or so clones, approximately 90% of them singletons. V gene TRBV7-9 combines with J gene TRBJ2-5; no reliable D call. The sequence was obtained from an adult with an advanced solid tumor such as melanoma, head and neck, liver or kidney cancer. The specimen was CD4+ or CD8+ T cells sorted from blood, collected in a trial of the OX40 agonist ivuxolimab. DNA of the CDR3: TGTGCCAGCAGAGAGATTCAAGAGACCCAGTACTTC. It yields the protein CASREIQETQYF. Full variable domain (rest looked up from reference TRBV7-9 and TRBJ2-5): DTGVSQNPRHKITKRGQNVTFRCDPISEHNRLYWYRQTLGQGPEFLTYFQNEAQLEKSRLLSDRFSAERPKGSFSTLEIQRTEQGDSAMYLCASREIQETQYFGPGTRLLVL.